The TCR beta chain under discussion was sequenced for a study of T cell changes during pregnancy in multiple sclerosis. V lost 3 bases to trimming and J lost 4 bases, with 10 bases between them. CDR1 SNHLY and CDR2 FYNNEI come from the germline V gene. The CDR3 extends over 14 amino acids. The method was immunoSEQ multiplex PCR; TCRdb's version includes in-frame clones alone and lacks a portion of them. This table has some 97,000 clones, 90% to 95% appearing once. The chain is built from TRBV2 and TRBJ1-5; the D is unclear. The sequence derives from a female donor with multiple sclerosis, enrolled in a pregnancy study. The sequencing used peripheral blood, collected in the second trimester of pregnancy. The CDR3: CASSDNGPNQPQHF. The CDR3, as DNA: TGTGCCAGCAGTGACAATGGGCCTAATCAGCCCCAGCATTTT.